These 24 T cell receptor beta chains originate from one sample sequenced in a study of blood T cell repertoires in COVID-19. This table comes from immunoSEQ multiplex PCR, and its TCRdb copy is limited to in-frame clones, with some not included. The sample has approximately 59,000 clones, approximately 81% seen once. Sample: peripheral blood. The source is a man aged 35 to 55 with active COVID-19.

Written as DNA, the CDR3 is TGTGCCAGCAGCATCCTTACTAGCGGGAGGTCAAATGAGCAGTTCTTC. Translated: CASSILTSGRSNEQFF. This chain joins TRBV11-2 and TRBJ2-1; 12 positions agree with TRBD2. CDR3 length: 16 residues. V lost 5 bases, J lost 7 bases, and 9 bases stayed unmatched. Germline V gene data show CDR1 as SGHAT and CDR2 as FQNNGV.

This rearrangement joins TRBV25-1 to TRBJ1-1, with 7 bases identical to TRBD1. Germline V gene data show CDR1 as MGHDK and CDR2 as SYGVNS. Trimming cost V 5 bases and J 5 bases; bases outside gene matches: 8. There are 14 residues in the CDR3. As DNA, the CDR3 is TGTGCCAGCAGTCATAGGGGGCGAGGGACTGAAGCTTTCTTT. As protein: CASSHRGRGTEAFF.

The rearrangement links TRBV5-1 to TRBJ2-7, with D maybe TRBD1 (5 bases). Looked up from germline, CDR1 is SGHRS and CDR2 is YFSETQ. This CDR3 has 12 amino acids. V was trimmed by 0 bases and J by 7 bases, leaving 8 bases between them. The CDR3 nucleotides read TGCGCCAGCAGCTTGGACAGGTGGGAGCAGTACTTC. This gives the protein CASSLDRWEQYF. Full variable domain (remainder filled in from reference TRBV5-1 and TRBJ2-7): KAGVTQTPRYLIKTRGQQVTLSCSPISGHRSVSWYQQTPGQGLQFLFEYFSETQRNKGNFPGRFSGRQFSNSRSEMNVSTLELGDSALYLCASSLDRWEQYFGPGTRLTVT.

V is TRBV5-5 and J is TRBJ1-6; D may be TRBD1 (6 bases). The CDR3 is 14 residues long. In germline, CDR1 is SGHKS, CDR2 YYEKEE (reference sequence). V lost 5 bases and J lost 14, with 20 bases in between. CDR3 nucleotide sequence: TGTGCCAGCAGTCGAGACAGGAACCTCGTGGCCCTCCACTTT. Amino acid sequence: CASSRDRNLVALHF.

The gene calls are TRBV7-9 and TRBJ2-4, with TRBD1 as a possible D gene (6 bases). The germline V and J ends were trimmed by 5 bases and 10 bases, with 27 bases remaining between them. The length of the CDR3 is 17 residues. Per the germline V gene, CDR1 is SEHNR and CDR2 is FQNEAQ (reference sequence). The CDR3 region is CASSPPVRQGTTEIQYF. CDR3 sequence (DNA): TGTGCCAGCAGCCCCCCGGTGAGGCAGGGGACGACTGAAATTCAGTACTTC.

This chain links TRBV18 with TRBJ1-3; D ambiguous. V dropped 3 bases and J dropped 0 bases, with 27 bases sitting between them. Germline CDR1 reads KGHSH; CDR2 reads LQKENI. CDR3 length: 21 amino acids. DNA for the CDR3: TGTGCCAGCTCACCTCCAATATTTGTAAGACGGCCGGGAGTCTCTGGAAACACCATATATTTT. Amino acids: CASSPPIFVRRPGVSGNTIYF.

The rearrangement links TRBV2 to TRBJ1-1, with TRBD1 identical over 9 bases. Germline V gives CDR1 SNHLY, CDR2 FYNNEI. V lost 6 bases to trimming and J lost 2 bases; unmatched junction nucleotides: 4. This CDR3 has 14 residues. This chain's CDR3 is CASRTGGSNTEAFF. The CDR3 DNA is TGTGCCAGCAGGACAGGGGGATCTAACACTGAAGCTTTCTTT.

This sequence joins TRBV13 and TRBJ1-2; 10 nucleotides match TRBD1. J lost 5 bases, V lost 3 bases, and 9 bases had no gene match. CDR1 and CDR2 from the germline V gene are PRHDT and FYEKMQ (reference sequence). CDR3 length: 16 amino acids. The CDR3 region is CASSLNSDRGDYGYTF. CDR3 nucleotides: TGTGCCAGCAGCTTGAATTCGGACAGGGGGGATTATGGCTACACCTTC. Supplemented by reference TRBV13 and TRBJ1-2, the full variable domain reads AAGVIQSPRHLIKEKRETATLKCYPIPRHDTVYWYQQGPGQDPQFLISFYEKMQSDKGSIPDRFSAQQFSDYHSELNMSSLELGDSALYFCASSLNSDRGDYGYTFGSGTRLTVV.

The chain employs TRBV2 and TRBJ2-5, with TRBD2 identical over 7 bases. Germline V lookup: CDR1 SNHLY, CDR2 FYNNEI. Unmatched junction bases numbered 7, after V lost 4 bases and J lost 5 bases. The CDR3 has 14 residues. Written as DNA, the CDR3 is TGTGCCAGCAGTGGACGACTAGCCGGGGAGACCCAGTACTTC. Protein sequence: CASSGRLAGETQYF.

The CDR3: CSDAQGADTQYF. The DNA of the CDR3 is TGCAGCGACGCTCAGGGGGCAGATACGCAGTATTTT. The J gene is TRBJ2-3, the V gene TRBV29-1, with TRBD1 matching over 7 bases. The CDR3 has 12 amino acids. Germline trimming cut 7 bases from V and 4 bases from J; bases unmatched to any gene: 5. Germline CDR1 reads SQVTM; CDR2 reads ANQGSEA.

The chain joins TRBV7-9 to TRBJ1-3; TRBD1 might be the D (6 bases). The CDR3 extends over 16 amino acids. CDR1 SEHNR and CDR2 FQNEAQ come from the germline V gene (reference sequence). Trimming removed 5 bases from V and 1 base from J, with 15 bases in between. DNA of the CDR3: TGTGCCAGCAGCGCTGCCGTACAGGGATCTGGAAACACCATATATTTT. Protein: CASSAAVQGSGNTIYF.

The rearrangement links TRBV24-1 to TRBJ2-5, with D perhaps matching TRBD2 (6 bases). This CDR3 contains 12 residues. Germline V lookup: CDR1 KGHDR, CDR2 SFDVKD. With 9 bases removed from V and 4 bases from J, the gap between germline ends came to 11 bases. The CDR3 loop reads CATDGGRETQYF. In DNA form, the CDR3 reads TGTGCCACCGACGGAGGGAGAGAGACCCAGTACTTC.

The V and J genes are TRBV5-5 and TRBJ2-1; 10 bases agree with TRBD1. Germline CDR1 is SGHKS and CDR2 is YYEKEE (reference sequence). V was pared by 4 bases and J by 5 bases, with 6 bases of the junction left unmatched. This CDR3 has 15 amino acids. The CDR3 DNA reads TGTGCCAGCAGCCTGACAGGGGGCGCCCACAATGAGCAGTTCTTC. This sequence encodes CASSLTGGAHNEQFF.

The rearrangement joins TRBV5-6 to TRBJ2-1, with D possibly being TRBD2 (6 bases). The CDR3 runs to 14 residues. The germline V gene has CDR1 SGHDT and CDR2 YYEEEE. V dropped 3 bases and J dropped 6 bases, with 13 bases sitting between them. The CDR3 protein is CASSYSGTFNEQFF. In DNA, the CDR3 is TGTGCCAGCAGCTACTCCGGGACTTTCAATGAGCAGTTCTTC.

The chain is built from TRBV7-3 and TRBJ2-2, with unresolved D. Germline V gives CDR1 SGHTA, CDR2 FQGTGA. The CDR3 extends over 14 amino acids. Trimming cost V 0 bases and J 6 bases, with 8 bases left between them. For the CDR3, the DNA is TGTGCCAGCAGCTTAACCTTATCGGCCGGGGAGCTGTTTTTT. It codes for CASSLTLSAGELFF.

The count of this clone is one. This sequence joins TRBV19 and TRBJ2-1; TRBD2 aligns across 9 bases. The length of the CDR3 is 15 residues. The V and J ends lost 5 bases and 4 bases, in that order; junction bases with no gene match: 6. Germline-derived CDR1 and CDR2 are LNHDA and SQIVND (reference sequence). CDR3 sequence (DNA): TGTGCCAGTAGTCTGAGCGGGAGGACTTACAATGAGCAGTTCTTC. Translated, it gives CASSLSGRTYNEQFF.

V usage is TRBV11-2 and J usage is TRBJ2-3, with 9 bases lining up with TRBD1. This CDR3 has 16 amino acids. From germline, CDR1 is SGHAT and CDR2 FQNNGV. V was clipped by 5 bases and J by 4 bases; unmatched bases: 10. In DNA form, the CDR3 reads TGTGCCAGCAGCGCTGGGACAGGGAGGTGGGCAGATACGCAGTATTTT. Its protein is CASSAGTGRWADTQYF.

This sequence joins TRBV10-1 and TRBJ1-1; D gene ambiguous. Trimming removed 5 bases at V and 1 base at J, with 5 bases between. The germline CDR1 and CDR2 sequences are WNHNN and SYGVQD (reference sequence). CDR3 length: 12 residues. CDR3 residues: CASSKPNTEAFF. In nucleotides, the CDR3 is TGCGCCAGCAGTAAGCCGAACACTGAAGCTTTCTTT.

This clone was counted only a few times. V gene TRBV4-2 combines with J gene TRBJ1-1; the D gene is possibly TRBD1 (6 bases). V was pared by 4 bases and J by 4 bases, with 16 bases between. This CDR3 has 15 residues. From germline, CDR1 is LGHNA and CDR2 YNFKEQ. In DNA form, the CDR3 reads TGTGCCAGCAGCCCCGGACAGATCTCGAGCACTGAAGCTTTCTTT. It specifies CASSPGQISSTEAFF.

The chain employs TRBV24-1 and TRBJ2-7; TRBD2 might be the D (5 bases). Trimming took 5 bases from V and 7 from J, leaving 17 bases between them. Germline lookup yields CDR1 KGHDR and CDR2 SFDVKD. The CDR3 is 14 amino acids. The DNA for the CDR3 is TGTGCCACCAGTGGGGAAGCGGTGGGCGAGGAGCAGTACTTC. Translating gives CATSGEAVGEEQYF.

This clone was picked up one time. The V gene is TRBV7-9, the J gene TRBJ2-1; D might be TRBD2 (6 bases). The germline V and J ends were trimmed by 8 bases and 4 bases, with 15 bases remaining between them. This CDR3 region has 14 residues. CDR1 is SEHNR and CDR2 is FQNEAQ in the germline V gene (reference sequence). The CDR3 region has the DNA TGTGCCAGCCTCCGGGACTCCACGTACAATGAGCAGTTCTTC. Residues: CASLRDSTYNEQFF.

The chain couples TRBV10-3 to TRBJ2-7, with 11 bases that match TRBD2. This CDR3 contains 15 residues. The germline gives CDR1 ENHRY, CDR2 SYGVKD. J gave up 3 bases and V 2 bases, and 3 bases lay outside the gene matches. The CDR3 is CAISEVSGRDYEQYF. CDR3 nucleotides: TGTGCCATCAGTGAGGTTAGCGGGAGGGACTACGAGCAGTACTTC.

V usage is TRBV28 and J usage is TRBJ2-5, with 9 bases aligning to TRBD1. The CDR3 runs 17 residues. V lost 7 bases to trimming and J lost 5 bases; unmatched junction nucleotides: 17. Germline V CDR1 and CDR2: MDHEN, SYDVKM. Here the CDR3 reads CASTGRLPGQGRETQYF. The CDR3 DNA follows: TGTGCCAGCACGGGGCGACTTCCGGGACAGGGACGGGAGACCCAGTACTTC.

The CDR3 protein is CASSQARGTEAFF. In nucleotides, the CDR3 is TGTGCCAGCAGCCAAGCACGAGGTACTGAAGCTTTCTTT. The chain recombines TRBV3-1 (or the pseudogene TRBV3-2) with TRBJ1-1, with unresolved D. CDR3 length: 13 residues. The V and J ends lost 1 base and 5 bases respectively, with 8 bases between them. Germline-derived CDR1 and CDR2 are LGHDT and YNNKEL (reference sequence).